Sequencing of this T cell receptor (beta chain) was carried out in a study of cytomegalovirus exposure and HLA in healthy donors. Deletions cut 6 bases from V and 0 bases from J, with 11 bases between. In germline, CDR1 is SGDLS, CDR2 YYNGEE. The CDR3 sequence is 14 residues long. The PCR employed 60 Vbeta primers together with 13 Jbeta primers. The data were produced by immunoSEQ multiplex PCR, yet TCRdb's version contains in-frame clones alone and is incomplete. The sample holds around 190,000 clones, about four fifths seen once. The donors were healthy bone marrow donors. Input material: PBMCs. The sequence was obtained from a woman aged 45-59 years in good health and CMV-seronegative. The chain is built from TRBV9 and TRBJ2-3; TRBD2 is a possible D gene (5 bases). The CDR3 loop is CASKKGASTDTQYF. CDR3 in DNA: TGTGCCAGCAAGAAGGGAGCTAGCACAGATACGCAGTATTTT.